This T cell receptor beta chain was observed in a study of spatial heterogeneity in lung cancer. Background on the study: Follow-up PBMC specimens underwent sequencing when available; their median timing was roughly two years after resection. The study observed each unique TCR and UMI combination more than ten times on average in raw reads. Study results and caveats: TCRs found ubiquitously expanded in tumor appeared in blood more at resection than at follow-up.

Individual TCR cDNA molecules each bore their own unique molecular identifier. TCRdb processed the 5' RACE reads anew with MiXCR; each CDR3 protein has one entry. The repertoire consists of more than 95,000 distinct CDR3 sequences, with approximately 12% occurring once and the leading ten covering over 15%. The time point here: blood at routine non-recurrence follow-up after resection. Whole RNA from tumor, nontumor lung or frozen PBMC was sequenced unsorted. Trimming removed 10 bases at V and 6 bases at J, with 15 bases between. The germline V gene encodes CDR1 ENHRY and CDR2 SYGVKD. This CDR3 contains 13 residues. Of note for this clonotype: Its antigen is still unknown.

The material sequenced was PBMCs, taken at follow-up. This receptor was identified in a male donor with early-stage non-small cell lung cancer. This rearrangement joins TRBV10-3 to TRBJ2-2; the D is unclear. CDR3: CATGSVVAGELFF. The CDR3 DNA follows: TGTGCCACCGGATCGGTTGTCGCCGGGGAGCTGTTTTTT.